This TCR beta chain comes out of a study of T cell responses to AZD1222 COVID-19 vaccine. This CDR3 has 14 amino acids. J lost 7 bases, V lost 3 bases, and 4 bases had no gene match. Germline loops: CDR1 MDHEN, CDR2 SYDVKM. TCRdb keeps only in-frame clones here, not all; method: immunoSEQ multiplex PCR. The table lists 54,000 or so clones, roughly 87% of them singletons. This rearrangement joins TRBV28 to TRBJ1-5, with 9 bases lining up with TRBD1. The sample was peripheral blood, taken on day 0 of AZD1222 vaccination. The sequence derives from an adult in good health. The CDR3, as DNA: TGTGCCAGCAGTTTGATGACAGGGGGGCAGCCCCAGCATTTT. It translates to CASSLMTGGQPQHF.